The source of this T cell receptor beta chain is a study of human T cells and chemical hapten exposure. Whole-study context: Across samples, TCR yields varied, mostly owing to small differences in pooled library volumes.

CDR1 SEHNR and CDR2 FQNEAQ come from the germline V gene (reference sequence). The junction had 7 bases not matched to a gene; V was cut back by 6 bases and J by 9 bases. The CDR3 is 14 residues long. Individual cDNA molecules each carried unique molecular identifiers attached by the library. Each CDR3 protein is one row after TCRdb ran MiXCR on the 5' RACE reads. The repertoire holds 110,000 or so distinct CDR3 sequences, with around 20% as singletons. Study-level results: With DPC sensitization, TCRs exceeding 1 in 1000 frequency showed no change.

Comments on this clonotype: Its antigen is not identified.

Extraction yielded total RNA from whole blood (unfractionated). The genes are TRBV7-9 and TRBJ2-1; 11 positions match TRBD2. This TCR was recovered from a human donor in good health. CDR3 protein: CASSLSGRVGEQFF. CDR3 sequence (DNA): TGTGCCAGCAGTCTTAGCGGGAGGGTCGGTGAGCAGTTCTTC.